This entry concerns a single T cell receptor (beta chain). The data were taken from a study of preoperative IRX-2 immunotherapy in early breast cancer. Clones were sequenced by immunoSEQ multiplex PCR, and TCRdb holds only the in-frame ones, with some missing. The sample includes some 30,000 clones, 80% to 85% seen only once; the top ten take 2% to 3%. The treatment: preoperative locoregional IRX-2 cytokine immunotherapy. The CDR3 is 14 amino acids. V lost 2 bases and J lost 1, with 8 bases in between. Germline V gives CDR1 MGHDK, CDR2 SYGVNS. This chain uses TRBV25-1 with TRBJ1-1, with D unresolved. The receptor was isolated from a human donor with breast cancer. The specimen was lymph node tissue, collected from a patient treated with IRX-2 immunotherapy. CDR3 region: CASSEGGANTEAFF. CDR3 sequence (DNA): TGTGCCAGCAGTGAAGGAGGCGCGAACACTGAAGCTTTCTTT.